The 26 T cell receptor beta chains reported below all come from one sample, sequenced in a study of a mutant IDH1 vaccine in newly diagnosed glioma. These receptors have no identified antigens. Libraries were prepared by immunoSEQ multiplex PCR; TCRdb keeps only in-frame clonotypes and omits some of them. The data show roughly 34,000 clones, 80% to 85% seen once. Regarding time point: week 47, end of study. Each dose delivered 300 ug of mutant IDH1 20-mer peptide subcutaneously with imiquimod. The sequences come from PBMCs, collected from a glioma patient whose treatment included an IDH1 peptide vaccine. These receptors came from a man aged 25-45 years with glioma.

This clone was seen only a few times. The chain joins TRBV14 to TRBJ2-5; D remains unclear. The CDR3 sequence is 12 residues long. The germline V gene encodes CDR1 SGHDN and CDR2 FVKESK. V lost 7 bases to trimming and J lost 4 bases, with 10 bases between them. The CDR3 here is CASNRGAETQYF. The CDR3 nucleotides are TGTGCCAGCAATCGAGGCGCAGAGACCCAGTACTTC.

The CDR3 bases are TGTGCCAGCAGTAGTTTACTCTGGGAGACCCAGTACTTC. Translation: CASSSLLWETQYF. The chain is built from TRBV6-1 and TRBJ2-5; D ambiguous. CDR1 MNHNS and CDR2 SASEGT come from the germline V gene. V lost 5 bases, J lost 5 bases, and 12 bases lay in between. There are 13 residues in the CDR3.

The gene calls are TRBV19 and TRBJ2-5; perhaps D is TRBD1 or TRBD2 (5 bases each). With 6 bases removed from V and 4 bases from J, the gap between germline ends came to 15 bases. The CDR3 runs 14 residues. In germline, CDR1 is LNHDA, CDR2 SQIVND (reference sequence). The CDR3 nucleotides read TGTGCCAGTAGCTCAGGGACCCAACCAGAGACCCAGTACTTC. This gives the protein CASSSGTQPETQYF.

V usage is TRBV5-6 and J usage is TRBJ2-2; D gene unclear. From germline, CDR1 is SGHDT and CDR2 YYEEEE. V was cut by 0 bases and J by 1 base, with 4 bases left in between. The CDR3 is 14 residues long. In nucleotides, the CDR3 is TGTGCCAGCAGCTTGGACCAGAACACCGGGGAGCTGTTTTTT. As protein: CASSLDQNTGELFF. The full variable domain, its missing parts supplied by reference TRBV5-6 and TRBJ2-2, is DAGVTQSPTHLIKTRGQQVTLRCSPKSGHDTVSWYQQALGQGPQFIFQYYEEEERQRGNFPDRFSGHQFPNYSSELNVNALLLGDSALYLCASSLDQNTGELFFGEGSRLTVL.

The rearrangement joins TRBV6-5 to TRBJ2-7; no definite D call. The CDR3 totals 12 residues. Germline-derived CDR1 and CDR2 are MNHEY and SVGAGI. Trimming stripped 4 bases from V and 3 bases from J, with 7 bases between. CDR3 sequence: CASSLDGYEQYF. CDR3 nucleotides: TGTGCCAGCAGTTTGGACGGCTACGAGCAGTACTTC.

In its sample, this clone was seen a few times. This chain links TRBV28 with TRBJ1-4; D not certain. The CDR3 runs 11 residues. Germline CDR1 is MDHEN and CDR2 is SYDVKM. With 2 bases removed from V and 8 bases from J, the gap between germline ends came to 3 bases. The CDR3 nucleotides are TGTGCCAGCAGTTTAGGGGAAAAACTGTTTTTT. Translating it yields CASSLGEKLFF.

The chain couples TRBV9 to TRBJ2-7; 9 nucleotides line up with TRBD2. The CDR3 contains 18 residues. CDR1 and CDR2 from the germline V gene are SGDLS and YYNGEE. The V and J ends lost 0 bases and 1 base, in that order; junction bases with no gene match: 11. CDR3 region: CASSVGAGGPTESYEQYF. The CDR3 DNA is TGTGCCAGCAGCGTAGGGGCGGGAGGGCCGACGGAGTCCTACGAGCAGTACTTC. Full variable domain (outside the CDR3, taken from reference TRBV9 and TRBJ2-7): DSGVTQTPKHLITATGQRVTLRCSPRSGDLSVYWYQQSLDQGLQFLIQYYNGEERAKGNILERFSAQQFPDLHSELNLSSLELGDSALYFCASSVGAGGPTESYEQYFGPGTRLTVT.

CDR3 nucleotide sequence: TGTGCCAGCAGCTCCCGCCCGGCGGGGAATGAAAAACTGTTTTTT. Its translation is CASSSRPAGNEKLFF. This sequence joins TRBV9 and TRBJ1-4; no clear D. This CDR3 is 15 amino acids long. The germline CDR1 and CDR2 sequences are SGDLS and YYNGEE. Trimming took 4 bases from V and 5 from J, leaving 15 bases between them.

The chain links TRBV10-3 to TRBJ2-7, with 7 bases aligning to TRBD1. CDR1 and CDR2 (germline): ENHRY, SYGVKD. V lost 6 bases to trimming and J lost 6 bases; unmatched junction nucleotides: 8. This CDR3 region has 13 residues. The CDR3 DNA follows: TGTGCCATCAGAGGGACAGTCGAAGGCGAGCAGTACTTC. Protein sequence: CAIRGTVEGEQYF.

This clone was seen once. The chain combines TRBV5-1 with TRBJ2-7, with D tentatively TRBD2 (5 bases). The CDR3 is 15 amino acids. The germline V gene encodes CDR1 SGHRS and CDR2 YFSETQ. Trimming removed 1 base at V and 3 bases at J, with 14 bases between. For the CDR3, the DNA is TGCGCCAGCAGCTTGTTAGGCAGCGGAGTCTACGAGCAGTACTTC. Residues: CASSLLGSGVYEQYF.

V usage is TRBV7-2 and J usage is TRBJ2-7, with D unclear. This CDR3 contains 13 residues. Looked up from germline, CDR1 is SGHTA and CDR2 is FQGNSA. Trimming shortened V by 1 base and J by 4 bases, and 8 bases separated the two germline ends. DNA of the CDR3: TGTGCCAGCAGCTTAGGACAACTATACGAGCAGTACTTC. Its protein product is CASSLGQLYEQYF.

The V and J genes are TRBV2 and TRBJ1-1; the D gene is possibly TRBD1 (5 bases). Germline V gives CDR1 SNHLY, CDR2 FYNNEI. V lost 0 bases and J lost 11, with 13 bases in between. The CDR3 contains 13 residues. The CDR3 sequence is CASSEARGGEAFF. The CDR3 region has the DNA TGTGCCAGCAGTGAAGCGCGGGGGGGAGAGGCTTTCTTT.

The rearrangement uses TRBV28 and TRBJ2-5; perhaps TRBD2 as D (7 bases). Germline lookup yields CDR1 MDHEN and CDR2 SYDVKM. The CDR3 has 14 amino acids. Trimming removed 6 bases at V and 5 bases at J, with 16 bases between. DNA for the CDR3: TGTGCCAGCAGAGCTACGGGGGGCAGGGAGACCCAGTACTTC. Translating gives CASRATGGRETQYF.

This clone was counted a few times. V usage is TRBV30 and J usage is TRBJ2-1; D may be TRBD2 (6 bases). The CDR3 covers 14 residues. V was pared by 0 bases and J by 5 bases, with 11 bases between. In germline, CDR1 is GTSNPN, CDR2 SVGIG (reference sequence). The CDR3 is CAWSVPGSNNEQFF. DNA for the CDR3: TGTGCCTGGAGTGTACCCGGGAGCAACAATGAGCAGTTCTTC.

The chain is built from TRBV4-1 and TRBJ1-5; tentative D call: TRBD1 (5 bases). Germline V gene data show CDR1 as MGHRA and CDR2 as YSYEKL. CDR3 length equals 16 residues. Trimming shortened V by 0 bases and J by 5 bases, and 14 bases separated the two germline ends. This CDR3 reads CASSQDPKRGYQPQHF. CDR3 in DNA: TGCGCCAGCAGCCAAGATCCTAAGAGGGGTTATCAGCCCCAGCATTTT.

The chain combines TRBV29-1 with TRBJ2-1, with 7 bases matching TRBD1. CDR3 length equals 13 residues. V gave up 6 bases and J gave up 1 base; unmatched junction bases: 3. The germline CDR1 and CDR2 sequences are SQVTM and ANQGSEA. In DNA, the CDR3 is TGCAGCGTAGGGACAGTTTCCTACAATGAGCAGTTCTTC. It codes for CSVGTVSYNEQFF.

This chain links TRBV6-5 with TRBJ2-7; TRBD1 agrees at 8 bases. Germline V gives CDR1 MNHEY, CDR2 SVGAGI. Trimming cost V 7 bases and J 0 bases; bases outside gene matches: 5. The CDR3 runs 14 residues. CDR3 sequence: CASKPGGSSYEQYF. The CDR3, as DNA: TGTGCCAGCAAGCCAGGGGGCAGCTCCTACGAGCAGTACTTC.

In DNA, the CDR3 is TGTGCCAGTAAAACAGGGATGAACACTGAAGCTTTCTTT. It encodes CASKTGMNTEAFF. The chain employs TRBV13 and TRBJ1-1; D might be TRBD1 (6 bases). V was pared by 9 bases and J by 0 bases, with 11 bases between. The germline CDR1 and CDR2 sequences are PRHDT and FYEKMQ (reference sequence). The CDR3 contains 13 residues. Based on the CDR3 plus reference TRBV13 and TRBJ1-1, the full variable domain is AAGVIQSPRHLIKEKRETATLKCYPIPRHDTVYWYQQGPGQDPQFLISFYEKMQSDKGSIPDRFSAQQFSDYHSELNMSSLELGDSALYFCASKTGMNTEAFFGQGTRLTVV.

The chain links TRBV4-1 to TRBJ2-3; D not resolved. Trimming pared 2 bases from V and 4 bases from J, leaving 19 bases between. This CDR3 comprises 17 residues. Germline loops: CDR1 MGHRA, CDR2 YSYEKL. CDR3 sequence (DNA): TGCGCCAGCAGCCAACCAGACGAACGCAAGTTGGCAGATACGCAGTATTTT. Translating it yields CASSQPDERKLADTQYF.

CDR3 coding DNA: TGTGCCAGTCAGGTTACTTCCTACCACTCCTACGAGCAGTACTTC. Translation: CASQVTSYHSYEQYF. This chain uses TRBV2 with TRBJ2-7; unclear D gene. In germline, CDR1 is SNHLY, CDR2 FYNNEI. This CDR3 is built from 15 residues. With 9 bases removed from V and 0 bases from J, the gap between germline ends came to 18 bases.

The V gene is TRBV5-1, the J gene TRBJ1-5, with 10 bases fitting TRBD1. The CDR3 covers 16 residues. V was clipped by 3 bases and J by 5 bases; unmatched bases: 8. The germline V gene has CDR1 SGHRS and CDR2 YFSETQ. The CDR3 loop reads CASSWGTGDGDQPQHF. The CDR3 DNA sequence: TGCGCCAGCAGCTGGGGGACAGGGGATGGGGATCAGCCCCAGCATTTT.

The chain employs TRBV5-4 and TRBJ1-2; no reliable D call. Per germline, CDR1 SGHNT and CDR2 YYREEE (reference sequence). V gave up 4 bases and J gave up 2 bases, with 15 bases separating them. The CDR3 covers 15 residues. The CDR3 spells CASSQGSGLNYGYTF. The CDR3 DNA follows: TGTGCCAGCAGCCAAGGTTCCGGCCTGAACTATGGCTACACCTTC.

The J gene is TRBJ1-1, the V gene TRBV5-4, with D unclear. CDR1 is SGHNT and CDR2 is YYREEE in the germline V gene (reference sequence). The V and J ends lost 4 bases and 4 bases respectively, with 14 bases between them. The CDR3 contains 14 residues. CDR3 protein: CASSLEWEGTEAFF. CDR3 nucleotides: TGTGCCAGCAGCCTGGAGTGGGAGGGCACTGAAGCTTTCTTT.

V is TRBV7-8 and J is TRBJ2-3, with unresolved D. The V end was cut by 2 bases, the J end by 2 bases, with 8 bases between. Germline CDR1 SGHVS, CDR2 FQNEAQ. This CDR3 is 14 amino acids long. CDR3 amino acids: CASSLRPITDTQYF. Written as DNA, the CDR3 is TGTGCCAGCAGCTTAAGGCCGATCACAGATACGCAGTATTTT.

The genes are TRBV28 and TRBJ1-5; 7 bases are a match to TRBD1. CDR3 length: 16 amino acids. CDR1 and CDR2 from the germline V gene are MDHEN and SYDVKM. After removal of 5 bases from V and 2 bases from J, the junction contained 9 bases not matched to a gene. CDR3 nucleotides: TGTGCCAGCAGTCTCCGACAGGGTCAGGGCAATCAGCCCCAGCATTTT. Protein sequence: CASSLRQGQGNQPQHF. The full variable domain, completed using reference TRBV28 and TRBJ1-5, is DVKVTQSSRYLVKRTGEKVFLECVQDMDHENMFWYRQDPGLGLRLIYFSYDVKMKEKGDIPEGYSVSREKKERFSLILESASTNQTSMYLCASSLRQGQGNQPQHFGDGTRLSIL.

Here the CDR3 DNA reads TGCGCCAGCAGCTTGGCCGTGGGCTACACCGGGGAGCTGTTTTTT. Its translation: CASSLAVGYTGELFF. The chain is built from TRBV5-1 and TRBJ2-2; D remains unclear. The ends were cut back, 0 bases at V and 3 bases at J, with 9 bases in the middle. Germline CDR1 SGHRS, CDR2 YFSETQ. This CDR3 has 15 amino acids.